These T cell receptor beta chains were read from a single sample in a study of graft-versus-host responses after intestinal transplantation. Method: immunoSEQ multiplex PCR; TCRdb's copy keeps in-frame clones and lacks some. Of about 120,000 clones in the sample, approximately 92% were seen once. These receptors are not linked to any known antigen. The sample consisted of unstimulated CD4+ T cells sorted from spleen or lymph node cells, taken before transplant. The receptors were gathered from a human donor who was the organ donor for an intestinal transplant. Each CDR3 is given with its conserved first and last residue. The order of the fields is CDR3 protein, V gene, J gene.

CASSLRQGLYEQYF	TRBV23-1	TRBJ2-7
CSVADRGVQETQYF	TRBV29-1	TRBJ2-5
CASSTGDQPQHF	TRBV6-6	TRBJ1-5
CAIRTGAQETQYF	TRBV10-3	TRBJ2-5
CASSPTSQNTEAFF	TRBV4-1	TRBJ1-1
CASSYEGGGAEKLFF	TRBV6-6	TRBJ1-4
CASSYSSRDQPQHF	TRBV6-5	TRBJ1-5
CASGLGLGDRGRKDTQYF	TRBV12-5	TRBJ2-3
CSVALLAEGSYNEQFF	TRBV29-1	TRBJ2-1
CASSPVDKETQYF	TRBV18	TRBJ2-5
CASSLQGDEQFF	TRBV19	TRBJ2-1